This TCR beta chain was sequenced for a study of shared clonotypes between healthy human individuals. Study-level background: Used for every donor were three CD4 naive, three CD4 memory, two CD8 naive and one CD8 memory plate.

Study-level results: Clonotypes shared by all four donors outscored non-shared clonotypes in generation probability.

An even split of each subset's genomic DNA across several immunoSEQ plates was performed. Measured with immunoSEQ multiplex PCR; TCRdb has only the in-frame clones, and not every one. The sample comprises roughly 2.6 million clones, roughly nine tenths of which are singletons, and roughly 0.13% rests with the top ten. The junction had 4 bases not matched to a gene; V was cut back by 1 base and J by 1 base. Germline V gene sequence: CDR1 SGHTA, CDR2 FQGNSA. The CDR3 consists of 16 residues. Comment on this clone: Its specificity is not known.

The sequence derives from a man aged 18-30 years in good health. The specimen sequenced was naive CD4+ T cells sorted from blood. This sample's subset: CD45RA+ positively selected. The chain joins TRBV7-2 to TRBJ2-1, with 7 bases that match TRBD2. CDR3 loop: CASSLGGGQSYNEQFF. The CDR3 bases are TGTGCCAGCAGCTTAGGGGGAGGGCAGTCCTACAATGAGCAGTTCTTC.